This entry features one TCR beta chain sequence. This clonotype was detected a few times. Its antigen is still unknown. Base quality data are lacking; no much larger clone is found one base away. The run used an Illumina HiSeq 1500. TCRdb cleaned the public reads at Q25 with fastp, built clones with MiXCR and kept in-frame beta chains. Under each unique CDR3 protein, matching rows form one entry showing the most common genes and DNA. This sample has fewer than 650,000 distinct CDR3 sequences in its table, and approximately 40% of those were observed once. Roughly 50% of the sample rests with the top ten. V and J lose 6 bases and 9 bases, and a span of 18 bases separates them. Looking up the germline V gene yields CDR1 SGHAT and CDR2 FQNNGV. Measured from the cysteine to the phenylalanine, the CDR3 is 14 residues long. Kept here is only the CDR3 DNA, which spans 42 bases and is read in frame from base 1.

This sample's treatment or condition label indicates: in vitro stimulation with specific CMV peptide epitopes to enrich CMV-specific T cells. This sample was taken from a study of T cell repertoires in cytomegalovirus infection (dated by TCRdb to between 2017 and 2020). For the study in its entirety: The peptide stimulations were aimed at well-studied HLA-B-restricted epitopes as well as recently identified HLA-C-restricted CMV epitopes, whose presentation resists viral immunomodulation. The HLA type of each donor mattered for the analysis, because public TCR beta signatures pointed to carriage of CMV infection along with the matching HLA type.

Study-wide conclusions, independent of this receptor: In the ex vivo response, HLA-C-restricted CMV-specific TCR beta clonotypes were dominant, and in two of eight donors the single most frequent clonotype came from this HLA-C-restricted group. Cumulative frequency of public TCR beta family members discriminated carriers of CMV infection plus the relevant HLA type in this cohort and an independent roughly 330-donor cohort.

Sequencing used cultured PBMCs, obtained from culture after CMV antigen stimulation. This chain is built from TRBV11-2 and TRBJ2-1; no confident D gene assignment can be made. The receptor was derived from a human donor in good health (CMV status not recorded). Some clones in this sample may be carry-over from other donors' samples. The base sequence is TGTGCCAGCAGTCCCGCTCCTGGGTCGATTGAGCAGTTCTTC. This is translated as CASSPAPGSIEQFF.